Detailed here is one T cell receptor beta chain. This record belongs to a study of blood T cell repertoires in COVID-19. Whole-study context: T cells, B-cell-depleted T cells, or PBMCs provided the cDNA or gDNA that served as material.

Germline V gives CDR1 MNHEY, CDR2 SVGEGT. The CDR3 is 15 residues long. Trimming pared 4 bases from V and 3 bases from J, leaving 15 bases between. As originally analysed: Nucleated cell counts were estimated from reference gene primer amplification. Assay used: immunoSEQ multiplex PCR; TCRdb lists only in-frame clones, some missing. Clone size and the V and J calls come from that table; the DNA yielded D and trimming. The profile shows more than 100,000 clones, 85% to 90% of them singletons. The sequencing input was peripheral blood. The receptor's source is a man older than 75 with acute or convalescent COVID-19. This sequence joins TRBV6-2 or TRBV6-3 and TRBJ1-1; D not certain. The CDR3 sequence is CASSSLSRPDTEAFF. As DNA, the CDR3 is TGTGCCAGCAGTTCACTATCCCGCCCAGACACTGAAGCTTTCTTT.